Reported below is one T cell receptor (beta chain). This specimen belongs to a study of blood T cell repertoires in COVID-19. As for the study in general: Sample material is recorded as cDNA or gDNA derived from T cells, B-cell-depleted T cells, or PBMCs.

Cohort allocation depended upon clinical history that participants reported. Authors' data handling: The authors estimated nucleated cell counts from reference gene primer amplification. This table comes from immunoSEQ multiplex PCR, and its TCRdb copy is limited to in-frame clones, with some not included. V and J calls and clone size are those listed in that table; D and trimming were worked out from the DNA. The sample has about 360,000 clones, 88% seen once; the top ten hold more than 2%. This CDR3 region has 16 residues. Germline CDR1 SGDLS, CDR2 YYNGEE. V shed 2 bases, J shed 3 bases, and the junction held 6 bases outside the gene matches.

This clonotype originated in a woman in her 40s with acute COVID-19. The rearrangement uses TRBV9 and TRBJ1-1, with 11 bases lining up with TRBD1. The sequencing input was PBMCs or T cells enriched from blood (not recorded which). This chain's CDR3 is CASSVGQGARDTEAFF. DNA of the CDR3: TGTGCCAGCAGCGTTGGACAGGGGGCGCGGGACACTGAAGCTTTCTTT.